Listed below are T cell receptor beta chains from one sample, sequenced in a study of CD8 T cells in Susac syndrome. In TCRdb, the immunoSEQ multiplex PCR reads were re-called with MiXCR into one record per CDR3 protein. The sample has 250,000 to 350,000 distinct CDR3 sequences; around 90% are singletons. Sequenced sample: CD4+ T cells from PBMCs. These receptors were collected from a human donor with multiple sclerosis. The CDR3 runs from the conserved cysteine through the conserved F or W. The D gene is left open where the match is weak. Size values are once, few and many counts, or a class for expanded clones, and some rows have none.

>TRBV30|TRBJ1-5|NA|NA|13
TGTGCCTGGGCCGCCGGTCCGAGGCAGCCCCAGCATTTT
CAWAAGPRQPQHF
>TRBV2|TRBJ2-7|NA|NA|11
TGTGCCAGCAGTGGGGGGTACGAGCAGTACTTC
CASSGGYEQYF
>TRBV5-6|TRBJ1-3|NA|NA|16
TGTGCCAGCAGCTTGGGGGGGGCGCGCCCTGGAAACACCATATATTTT
CASSLGGARPGNTIYF
>TRBV29-1|TRBJ2-1|TRBD2|NA|14
TGCAGCGTGGGGGGACTAGGGAACTACAATGAGCAGTTCTTC
CSVGGLGNYNEQFF
>TRBV5-1|TRBJ2-5|TRBD1|NA|20
TGCGCCAGCAGCCCTCCGGGACAGGGGGCGCAGGGTCGGTTTGGAGAGACCCAGTACTTC
CASSPPGQGAQGRFGETQYF
>TRBV7-2|TRBJ2-3|TRBD2|NA|17
TGTGCCAGCAGCTTAGCCCCAAGCGGGACTAGCACAGATACGCAGTATTTT
CASSLAPSGTSTDTQYF
>TRBV25-1|TRBJ2-7|TRBD1|NA|16
TGTGCCAGCAGTGTGGGCGAGGGACAGGGGTACTACGAGCAGTACTTC
CASSVGEGQGYYEQYF
>TRBV5-4|TRBJ2-5|TRBD1|NA|15
TGTGCCAGCAGCTTGCGCCTGGGACAGCAAGAGACCCAGTACTTC
CASSLRLGQQETQYF
>TRBV3-1|TRBJ2-7|NA|NA|14
TGTGCCAGCAGCCAAGAGTGGGGCCCCTACGAGCAGTACTTC
CASSQEWGPYEQYF
>TRBV18|TRBJ2-7|TRBD1|NA|15
TGTGCCAGCTCACCTCCGGGACAGGGCCTGTACGAGCAGTACTTC
CASSPPGQGLYEQYF
>TRBV27|TRBJ2-6|NA|once|15
TGTGCCAGCAGTTCTCAGGGTAGAGGGGCCAACGTCCTGACTTTC
CASSSQGRGANVLTF
>TRBV12-3/TRBV12-4|TRBJ2-5|NA|NA|14
TGTGCCAGCAGTTCCACAGGGCTACTAGAGACCCAGTACTTC
CASSSTGLLETQYF
>TRBV12-3/TRBV12-4|TRBJ1-5|NA|NA|16
TGTGCCAGCAGTTTAGGTCTAGGCAGGCTCAATCAGCCCCAGCATTTT
CASSLGLGRLNQPQHF
>TRBV10-3|TRBJ2-2|NA|NA|14
TGTGCCATTCACGACGGCACGAACACCGGGGAGCTGTTTTTT
CAIHDGTNTGELFF
>TRBV4-3|TRBJ2-1|TRBD2|NA|15
TGCGCCAGCAGCCAAGATGTGGGGACTAGCGGTGAGCAGTTCTTC
CASSQDVGTSGEQFF
>TRBV5-6|TRBJ2-2|NA|NA|13
TGTGCCAGCAGCTTGATCCCCGTCGGGGAGCTGTTTTTT
CASSLIPVGELFF
>TRBV18|TRBJ1-1|NA|NA|15
TGTGCCAGCTCACCGATTTCCGGGTCCACCACCAAGGCTTTCTTT
CASSPISGSTTKAFF